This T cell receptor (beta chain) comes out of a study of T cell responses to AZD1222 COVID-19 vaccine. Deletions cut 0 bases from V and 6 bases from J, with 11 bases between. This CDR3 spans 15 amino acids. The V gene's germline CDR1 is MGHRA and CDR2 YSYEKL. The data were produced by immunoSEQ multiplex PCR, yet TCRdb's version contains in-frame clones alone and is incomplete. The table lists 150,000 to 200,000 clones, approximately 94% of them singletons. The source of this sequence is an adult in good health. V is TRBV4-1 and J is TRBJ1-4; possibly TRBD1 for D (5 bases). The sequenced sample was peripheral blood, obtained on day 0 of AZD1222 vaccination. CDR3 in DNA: TGCGCCAGCAGCCAAGAGGGCAGGGTGTATGAAAAACTGTTTTTT. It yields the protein CASSQEGRVYEKLFF.